The TCR beta chain under discussion was sequenced for a study of glioma-infiltrating T cells. General study points: Only very few CDR3 sequences appeared in both tissue and blood. Above-expected tissue-blood divergence occurred in all gliomas, most in low-grade ones.

Germline V gene lookup returns CDR1 SGHRS and CDR2 YFSETQ. The CDR3 is 16 amino acids. J gave up 7 bases and V 3 bases, and 11 bases lay outside the gene matches. Amplification of TCR alpha and beta CDR3 regions from RNA used iRepertoire nested multiplex PCR. Tissue mRNA or PBMC total RNA, roughly 100-400 ng, went into one-step reverse transcription and amplification. TCRdb processed the multiplex PCR reads anew with MiXCR; each CDR3 protein has one entry. The table lists fewer than 90,000 distinct CDR3 sequences, around a quarter of them singletons. Details on this clonotype: The antigen is unknown.

This sequence was found in a human donor with low-grade glioma or glioblastoma, undergoing nonglioma brain surgery, or in good health (not recorded which). The V call is TRBV5-1, the J call TRBJ2-1; 9 nucleotides align to TRBD2. Sample: glioma tissue, nonneoplastic brain tissue, or PBMCs (not recorded which). The CDR3 nucleotides read TGCGCCAGCAGCTACCCGAAGGGGACTAGCTTTAATGAGCAGTTCTTC. Protein: CASSYPKGTSFNEQFF.